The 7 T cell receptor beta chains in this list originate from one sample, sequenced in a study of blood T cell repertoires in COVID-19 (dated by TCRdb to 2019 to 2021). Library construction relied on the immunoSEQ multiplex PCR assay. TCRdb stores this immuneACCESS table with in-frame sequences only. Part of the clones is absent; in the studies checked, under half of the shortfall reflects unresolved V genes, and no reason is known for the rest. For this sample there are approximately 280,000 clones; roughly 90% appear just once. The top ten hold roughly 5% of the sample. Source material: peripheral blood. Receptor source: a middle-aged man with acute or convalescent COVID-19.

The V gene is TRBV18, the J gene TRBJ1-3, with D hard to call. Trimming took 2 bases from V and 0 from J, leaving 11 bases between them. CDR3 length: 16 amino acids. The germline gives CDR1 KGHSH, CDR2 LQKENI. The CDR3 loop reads CASSPTSPSSGNTIYF. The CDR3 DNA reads TGTGCCAGCTCACCAACTTCGCCGAGCTCTGGAAACACCATATATTTT. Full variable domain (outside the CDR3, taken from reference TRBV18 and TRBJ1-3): NAGVMQNPRHLVRRRGQEARLRCSPMKGHSHVYWYRQLPEEGLKFMVYLQKENIIDESGMPKERFSAEFPKEGPSILRIQQVVRGDSAAYFCASSPTSPSSGNTIYFGEGSWLTVV.

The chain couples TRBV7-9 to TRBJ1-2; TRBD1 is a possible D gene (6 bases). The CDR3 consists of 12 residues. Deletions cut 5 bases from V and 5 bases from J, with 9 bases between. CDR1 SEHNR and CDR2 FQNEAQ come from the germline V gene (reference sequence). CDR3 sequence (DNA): TGTGCCAGCAGCCCCGGACAGTATGGCTACACCTTC. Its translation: CASSPGQYGYTF.

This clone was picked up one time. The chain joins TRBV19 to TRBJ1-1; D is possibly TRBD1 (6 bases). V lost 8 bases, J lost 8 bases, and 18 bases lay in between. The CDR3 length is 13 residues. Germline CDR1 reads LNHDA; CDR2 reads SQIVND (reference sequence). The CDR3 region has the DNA TGTGCCAGTGGCGGACAGCTTTTCGCCGAAGCTTTCTTT. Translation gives CASGGQLFAEAFF.

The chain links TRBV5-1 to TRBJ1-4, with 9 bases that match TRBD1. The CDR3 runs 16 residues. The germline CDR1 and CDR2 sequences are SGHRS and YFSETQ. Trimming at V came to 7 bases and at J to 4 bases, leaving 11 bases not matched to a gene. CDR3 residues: CASGPGTGIHNEKLFF. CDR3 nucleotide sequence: TGCGCCAGCGGTCCCGGGACAGGGATCCATAATGAAAAACTGTTTTTT.

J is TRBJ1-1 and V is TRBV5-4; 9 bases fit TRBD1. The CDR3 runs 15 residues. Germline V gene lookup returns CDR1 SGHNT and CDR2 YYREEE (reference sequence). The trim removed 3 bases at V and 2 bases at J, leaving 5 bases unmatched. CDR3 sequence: CASSSPGQGNTEAFF. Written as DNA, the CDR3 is TGTGCCAGCAGCTCTCCGGGACAGGGAAACACTGAAGCTTTCTTT. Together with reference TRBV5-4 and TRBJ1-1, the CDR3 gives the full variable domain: ETGVTQSPTHLIKTRGQQVTLRCSSQSGHNTVSWYQQALGQGPQFIFQYYREEENGRGNFPPRFSGLQFPNYSSELNVNALELDDSALYLCASSSPGQGNTEAFFGQGTRLTVV.

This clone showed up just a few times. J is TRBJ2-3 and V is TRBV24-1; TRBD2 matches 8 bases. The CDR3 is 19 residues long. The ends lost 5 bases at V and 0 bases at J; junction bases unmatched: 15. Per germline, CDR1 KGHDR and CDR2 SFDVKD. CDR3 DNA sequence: TGTGCCACCAGTGGAACCGGCGGGTGGCAGCGGGGGAGCACAGATACGCAGTATTTT. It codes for CATSGTGGWQRGSTDTQYF.

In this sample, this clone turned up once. CDR3 sequence reads: CATSRDRVYTLDNTEAFF. In DNA, the CDR3 is TGTGCCACCAGCAGAGATCGGGTCTACACCCTCGACAACACTGAAGCTTTCTTT. The chain combines TRBV15 with TRBJ1-1; no clear D gene. The germline V gene encodes CDR1 LNHNV and CDR2 YYDKDF (reference sequence). This CDR3 spans 18 amino acids. Trimming left V 0 bases short and J 2 bases short, with 19 bases between. The complete variable domain, with remaining parts taken from reference TRBV15 and TRBJ1-1, reads DAMVIQNPRYQVTQFGKPVTLSCSQTLNHNVMYWYQQKSSQAPKLLFHYYDKDFNNEADTPDNFQSRRPNTSFCFLDIRSPGLGDTAMYLCATSRDRVYTLDNTEAFFGQGTRLTVV.